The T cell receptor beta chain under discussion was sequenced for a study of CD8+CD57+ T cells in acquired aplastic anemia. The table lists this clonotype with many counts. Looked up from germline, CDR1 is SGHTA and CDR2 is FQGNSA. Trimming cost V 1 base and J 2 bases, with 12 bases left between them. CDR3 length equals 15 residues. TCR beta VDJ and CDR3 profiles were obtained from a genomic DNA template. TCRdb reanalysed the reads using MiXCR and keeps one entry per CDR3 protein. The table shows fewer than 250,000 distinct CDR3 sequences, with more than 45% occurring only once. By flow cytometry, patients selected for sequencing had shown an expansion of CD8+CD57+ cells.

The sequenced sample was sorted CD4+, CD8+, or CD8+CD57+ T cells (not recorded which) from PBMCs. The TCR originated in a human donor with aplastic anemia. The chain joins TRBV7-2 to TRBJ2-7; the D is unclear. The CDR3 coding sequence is TGTGCCAGCAGCTTAGGGTCAAGCCCACCCTACGAGCAGTACTTC. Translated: CASSLGSSPPYEQYF.